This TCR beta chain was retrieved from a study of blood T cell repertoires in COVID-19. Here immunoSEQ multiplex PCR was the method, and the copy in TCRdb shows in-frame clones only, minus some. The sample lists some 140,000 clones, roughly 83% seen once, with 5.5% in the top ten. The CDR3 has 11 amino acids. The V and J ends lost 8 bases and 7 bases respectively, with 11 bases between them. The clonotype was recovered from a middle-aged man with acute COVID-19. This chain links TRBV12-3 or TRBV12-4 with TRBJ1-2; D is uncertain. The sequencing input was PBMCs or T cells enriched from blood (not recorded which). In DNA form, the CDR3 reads TGTGCCAGCCATACTTCGGGTGGCTACACCTTC. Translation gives CASHTSGGYTF.